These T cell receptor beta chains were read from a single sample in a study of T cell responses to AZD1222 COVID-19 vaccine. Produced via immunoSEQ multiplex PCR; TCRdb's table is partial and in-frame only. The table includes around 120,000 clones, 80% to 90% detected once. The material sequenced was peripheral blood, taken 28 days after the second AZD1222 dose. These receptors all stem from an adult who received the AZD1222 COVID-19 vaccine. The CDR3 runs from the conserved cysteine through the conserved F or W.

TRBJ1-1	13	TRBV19	CASSIAVNTEAFF
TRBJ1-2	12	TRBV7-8	CASSSTTRGYTF
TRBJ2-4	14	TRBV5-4	CASSIAGGKNIQYF
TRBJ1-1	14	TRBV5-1	CASSPGGGDTEAFF
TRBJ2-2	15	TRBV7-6	CASSLGGTNTGELFF
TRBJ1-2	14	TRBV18	CASSPTSGGGDYTF
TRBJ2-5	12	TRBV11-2	CASSLVDETQYF
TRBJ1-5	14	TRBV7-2	CASSPDRSNQPQHF
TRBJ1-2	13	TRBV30	CAWSAQERYGYTF
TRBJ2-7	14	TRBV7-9	CASSSSGGPVKQYF
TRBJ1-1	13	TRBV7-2	CASLSGWHTEAFF
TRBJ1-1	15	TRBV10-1	CASSRDRGFTTEAFF
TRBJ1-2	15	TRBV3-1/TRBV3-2	CASSLSGLRGYGYTF
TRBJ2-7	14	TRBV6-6	CASTISGGLYEQYF
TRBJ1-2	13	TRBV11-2	CASSSGFGYGYTF
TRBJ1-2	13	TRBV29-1	CSVEELSDYGYTF
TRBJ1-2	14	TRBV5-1	CASSLVGSVNGYTF
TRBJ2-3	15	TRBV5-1	CASSPSGGYTDTQYF
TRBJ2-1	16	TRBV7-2	CASSLASVAVYNEQFF
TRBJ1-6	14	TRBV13	CASSFRTGNSPLHF
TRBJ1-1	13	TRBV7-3	CASSNQGGTEAFF
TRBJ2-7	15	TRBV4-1	CASSLQKTNTHEQYF
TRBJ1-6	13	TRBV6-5	CASTTGPNSPLHF
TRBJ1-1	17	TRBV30	CAWSATGFEFVNTEAFF
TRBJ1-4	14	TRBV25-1	CASSEYGTGEKLFF
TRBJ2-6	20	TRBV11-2	CASSLEGLGGLGGRANVLTF
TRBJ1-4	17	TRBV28	CASSPNRDSRVHEKLFF
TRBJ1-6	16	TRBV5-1	CASSLNTVGLNSPLHF
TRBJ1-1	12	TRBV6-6	CASSYFGSEAFF
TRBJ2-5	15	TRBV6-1	CASSEALAGEETQYF